This T cell receptor beta chain was sequenced for a study of blood T cell repertoires in COVID-19. Original analysis: From reference gene primer amplification, estimates of nucleated cell counts were derived. Using immunoSEQ multiplex PCR, the repertoire was profiled, and TCRdb retains in-frame clones only, with some absent. That table supplies the V and J calls and clone size; D and trimming were determined from the DNA. Of approximately 200,000 clones in the sample, 75% to 90% were seen once. This receptor was identified in a man between 35 and 55 years old who had recovered from COVID-19. The sample was PBMCs or T cells enriched from blood (not recorded which).

The CDR3: CASSKGTFTSRTGVQETQYF. In nucleotides, the CDR3 is TGTGCCAGCAGCAAAGGAACCTTTACTTCCAGGACAGGGGTCCAAGAGACCCAGTACTTC. The V and J genes are TRBV21-1 and TRBJ2-5; the table's D gene call, TRBD1, was not cross checked with the DNA. TRBV21-1 is tagged as a pseudogene. This CDR3 has 20 amino acids.